Listed here are 17 T cell receptor beta chains from one sample, sequenced in a study of identifying expanded T cells in peripheral blood. Assay: immunoSEQ multiplex PCR; the TCRdb copy retains only in-frame clones and omits some. Here the sample spans about 80,000 clones, around 89% being singletons. Sequenced sample: blood. The receptors originated from a person between 18 and 69 years old in good health.

V is TRBV2 and J is TRBJ1-6; D uncertain. Germline CDR1 reads SNHLY; CDR2 reads FYNNEI. The CDR3 runs to 12 residues. Trimming left V 5 bases short and J 13 bases short, with 12 bases between. DNA for the CDR3: TGTGCCAGCAGTCGATCCTCCCTCCCCCTCCACTTT. Translating gives CASSRSSLPLHF.

This clone was detected once. V gene TRBV4-2 combines with J gene TRBJ1-4; weak D call: TRBD1 (5 bases). Trimming removed 1 base at V and 0 bases at J, with 30 bases between. This CDR3 region has 23 residues. Germline V gene lookup returns CDR1 LGHNA and CDR2 YNFKEQ. In nucleotides, the CDR3 is TGTGCCAGCAGCCAAGTTCAGACAGTATTCGGAGGGGCCATTACTTCAACTAATGAAAAACTGTTTTTT. Residues: CASSQVQTVFGGAITSTNEKLFF.

The V gene is TRBV9, the J gene TRBJ2-3, with TRBD1 matching over 7 bases. The germline V gene encodes CDR1 SGDLS and CDR2 YYNGEE. The CDR3 runs 14 residues. After removal of 3 bases from V and 1 base from J, the junction contained 2 bases not matched to a gene. This CDR3 is CASSDDRGTDTQYF. The CDR3 coding sequence is TGTGCCAGCAGCGACGACAGGGGCACAGATACGCAGTATTTT.

The chain joins TRBV4-3 to TRBJ2-5, with D unclear. This CDR3 comprises 14 residues. The V end lost 1 base, the J end lost 4 bases, and 10 bases lay between the germline ends. CDR1 is LGHNA and CDR2 is YSLEER in the germline V gene. The CDR3 loop reads CASSQGLEPETQYF. CDR3 DNA sequence: TGCGCCAGCAGCCAAGGGTTAGAACCAGAGACCCAGTACTTC.

V gene TRBV19 combines with J gene TRBJ2-5; D remains ambiguous. Germline V gene sequence: CDR1 LNHDA, CDR2 SQIVND (reference sequence). Trimming left V 4 bases short and J 0 bases short, with 12 bases between. The length of the CDR3 is 15 residues. The CDR3 DNA reads as TGTGCCAGTAGTAACACGGCCGGGTACCAAGAGACCCAGTACTTC. Its translation: CASSNTAGYQETQYF.

The rearrangement uses TRBV30 and TRBJ1-4; D uncertain. The germline V gene encodes CDR1 GTSNPN and CDR2 SVGIG (reference sequence). Trimming took 0 bases from V and 4 from J, leaving 6 bases between them. The CDR3 runs 13 residues. The chain's CDR3 is CAWSVSINEKLFF. CDR3 DNA: TGTGCCTGGAGTGTATCCATTAATGAAAAACTGTTTTTT.

The rearrangement links TRBV2 to TRBJ2-5; perhaps TRBD1 as D (6 bases). CDR3 size: 13 residues. Germline V lookup: CDR1 SNHLY, CDR2 FYNNEI. V gave up 9 bases and J gave up 5 bases, with 16 bases separating them. The CDR3 spells CASEEQGWETQYF. CDR3 DNA: TGTGCCAGTGAAGAACAGGGATGGGAGACCCAGTACTTC.

The rearrangement joins TRBV25-1 to TRBJ2-3; maybe TRBD1 (6 bases). Trimming left V 5 bases short and J 4 bases short, with 7 bases between. Germline V CDR1 and CDR2: MGHDK, SYGVNS. CDR3 length equals 12 residues. The CDR3 sequence: CASSTGPDTQYF. As DNA, the CDR3 is TGTGCCAGCAGTACAGGGCCAGATACGCAGTATTTT.

The chain recombines TRBV6-1 with TRBJ1-5, with D possibly being TRBD1 (5 bases). Germline V gene sequence: CDR1 MNHNS, CDR2 SASEGT. The CDR3 has 15 residues. V was shortened by 7 bases and J by 5 bases, with 18 bases between the two germline ends. CDR3 region: CASTQNLGGDQPQHF. The CDR3 bases are TGTGCCAGCACCCAAAACCTGGGGGGTGATCAGCCCCAGCATTTT.

The J gene is TRBJ1-1, the V gene TRBV6-5; D gene unclear. The CDR3 consists of 12 residues. V was clipped by 6 bases and J by 5 bases, with 10 bases between them. The germline V gene encodes CDR1 MNHEY and CDR2 SVGAGI. The CDR3 loop reads CASSPGGTEAFF. CDR3 coding DNA: TGTGCCAGCAGCCCCGGTGGGACTGAAGCTTTCTTT.

This chain links TRBV4-3 with TRBJ1-1; D unclear. Trimming took off 1 base at V and 0 bases at J, with 18 bases between the two ends. The length of the CDR3 is 18 residues. Germline loops: CDR1 LGHNA, CDR2 YSLEER. The CDR3 DNA reads as TGCGCCAGCAGCCAAGCCGGGCCTTACGCTTCAATGAACACTGAAGCTTTCTTT. Translating it yields CASSQAGPYASMNTEAFF.

The rearrangement links TRBV5-6 to TRBJ2-7; tentative D call: TRBD2 (5 bases). Trimming took off 0 bases at V and 6 bases at J, with 10 bases between the two ends. The CDR3 has 13 amino acids. Germline values: CDR1 SGHDT, CDR2 YYEEEE. CDR3 sequence reads: CASSLGTLGEQYF. The DNA for the CDR3 is TGTGCCAGCAGCTTGGGGACTCTGGGCGAGCAGTACTTC.

The V call is TRBV19, the J call TRBJ2-2, with 13 nucleotides matching TRBD2. Germline lookup yields CDR1 LNHDA and CDR2 SQIVND (reference sequence). Unmatched junction bases numbered 5, after V lost 0 bases and J lost 4 bases. The CDR3 runs to 18 residues. The CDR3 coding sequence is TGTGCCAGTAGTATAGAGCGACTAGCGGGGGGCCCCACCGGGGAGCTGTTTTTT. It specifies CASSIERLAGGPTGELFF. The whole variable domain, remainder taken from reference TRBV19 and TRBJ2-2, is DGGITQSPKYLFRKEGQNVTLSCEQNLNHDAMYWYRQDPGQGLRLIYYSQIVNDFQKGDIAEGYSVSREKKESFPLTVTSAQKNPTAFYLCASSIERLAGGPTGELFFGEGSRLTVL.

This clone has only a few counts. The J gene is TRBJ2-5, the V gene TRBV7-8, with 10 positions matching TRBD2. The CDR3 has 18 amino acids. Germline trimming cut 1 base from V and 2 bases from J; bases unmatched to any gene: 10. Germline CDR1 reads SGHVS; CDR2 reads FQNEAQ. The CDR3 DNA reads as TGTGCCAGCAGCTTAGGAACTAGCGGGGTCTTCCGTCAAGAGACCCAGTACTTC. This gives the protein CASSLGTSGVFRQETQYF.

This chain joins TRBV7-9 and TRBJ1-2; no firm D call. In germline, CDR1 is SEHNR, CDR2 FQNEAQ (reference sequence). This CDR3 spans 11 amino acids. V was trimmed by 4 bases and J by 5 bases, leaving 5 bases between them. DNA for the CDR3: TGTGCCAGCAGCTGGGGATATGGCTACACCTTC. Protein sequence: CASSWGYGYTF.

The chain employs TRBV19 and TRBJ2-1; weak D call: TRBD1 (5 bases). Germline V gene sequence: CDR1 LNHDA, CDR2 SQIVND (reference sequence). The V end was cut by 2 bases, the J end by 3 bases, with 11 bases between. The CDR3 contains 15 residues. CDR3 DNA: TGTGCCAGTAGTATAAGGGGCCCCAGCTACAATGAGCAGTTCTTC. It yields the protein CASSIRGPSYNEQFF.

This clone was picked up one time. This rearrangement joins TRBV29-1 to TRBJ1-1, with D tentatively TRBD1 (5 bases). CDR1 and CDR2 from the germline V gene are SQVTM and ANQGSEA. V lost 5 bases and J 1 base, leaving 11 bases between the germline ends. CDR3 length: 13 amino acids. CDR3 loop: CSVCPQGNTEAFF. The DNA for the CDR3 is TGCAGCGTTTGTCCCCAGGGGAACACTGAAGCTTTCTTT.